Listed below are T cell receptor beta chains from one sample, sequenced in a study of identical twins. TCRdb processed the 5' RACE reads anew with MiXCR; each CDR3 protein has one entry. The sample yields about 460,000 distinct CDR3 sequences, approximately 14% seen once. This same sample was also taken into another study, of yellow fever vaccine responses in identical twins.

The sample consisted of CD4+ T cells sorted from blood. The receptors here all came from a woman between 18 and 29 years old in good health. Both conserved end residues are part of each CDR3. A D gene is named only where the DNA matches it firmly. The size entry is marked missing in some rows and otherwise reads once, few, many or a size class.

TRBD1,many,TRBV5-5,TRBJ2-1,CASAKHPGTGGSNEQFF,TGTGCCAGCGCAAAACACCCCGGGACAGGGGGTTCGAATGAGCAGTTCTTC
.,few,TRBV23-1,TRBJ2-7,CATIPRNEQYF,TGCGCCACTATCCCGCGCAACGAGCAGTACTTC
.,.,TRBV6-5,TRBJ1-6,CASRQKNSPLHF,TGTGCCAGCCGACAGAAGAATTCACCCCTCCACTTT
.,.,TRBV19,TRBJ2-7,CASSIKGGLYEQYF,TGTGCCAGTAGTATAAAAGGGGGGCTGTACGAGCAGTACTTC
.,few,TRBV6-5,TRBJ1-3,CASTSSGNTIYF,TGTGCCAGCACTAGCTCTGGAAACACCATATATTTT
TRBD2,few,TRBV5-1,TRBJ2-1,CASSFGTSGSDEQFF,TGCGCCAGCAGTTTCGGGACTAGCGGGAGCGATGAGCAGTTCTTC
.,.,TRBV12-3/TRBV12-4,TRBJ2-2,CASRNSIDRNTGELFF,TGTGCCAGCAGAAATTCCATTGACAGGAACACCGGGGAGCTGTTTTTT
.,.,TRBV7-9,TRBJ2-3,CASSKTGDTQYF,TGTGCCAGCAGCAAAACGGGAGATACGCAGTATTTT
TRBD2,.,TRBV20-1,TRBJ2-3,CSAGPTSGVTDTQYF,TGCAGTGCTGGACCGACTAGCGGGGTGACAGATACGCAGTATTTT
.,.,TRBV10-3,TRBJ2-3,CAISESIGGPGDTQYF,TGTGCCATCAGTGAGAGCATCGGAGGGCCGGGAGATACGCAGTATTTT
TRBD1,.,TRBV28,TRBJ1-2,CASSLIRGLNGYTF,TGTGCCAGCAGTTTAATCAGGGGGCTTAATGGCTACACCTTC
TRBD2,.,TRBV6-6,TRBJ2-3,CASRGGGTTSTDTQYF,TGTGCCAGCAGGGGGGGGGGGACTACTAGCACAGATACGCAGTATTTT
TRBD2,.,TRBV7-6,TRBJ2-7,CASSLGAGGLYEQYF,TGTGCCAGCAGCTTAGGAGCGGGAGGTCTCTACGAGCAGTACTTC
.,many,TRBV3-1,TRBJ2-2,CASSQEVTGELFF,TGTGCCAGCAGCCAAGAGGTGACCGGGGAGCTGTTTTTT
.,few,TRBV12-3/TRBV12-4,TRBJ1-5,CASSSSTPGQPQHF,TGTGCCAGCAGTTCTTCCACACCGGGTCAGCCCCAGCATTTT
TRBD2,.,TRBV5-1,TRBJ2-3,CASSLTAGGIDTQYF,TGCGCCAGCAGCTTGACGGCGGGGGGTATAGATACGCAGTATTTT
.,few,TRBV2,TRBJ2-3,CASSRDHRPDTQYF,TGTGCCAGCAGTAGGGACCACAGACCAGATACGCAGTATTTT
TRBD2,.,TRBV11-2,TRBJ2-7,CASSLVGGLAGVKSYEQYF,TGTGCCAGCAGCTTAGTGGGGGGACTAGCGGGAGTTAAGTCCTACGAGCAGTACTTC
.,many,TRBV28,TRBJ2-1,CASIETGSSYNEQFF,TGTGCCAGCATTGAGACAGGAAGCTCCTACAATGAGCAGTTCTTC
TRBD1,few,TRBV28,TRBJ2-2,CASSFFDRDTGELFF,TGTGCCAGCAGTTTTTTTGACAGGGATACCGGGGAGCTGTTTTTT
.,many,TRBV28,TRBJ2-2,CASGQWGALTGELFF,TGTGCCAGCGGTCAATGGGGGGCGCTTACCGGGGAGCTGTTTTTT
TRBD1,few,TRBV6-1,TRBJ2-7,CASSPGTGGHEQYF,TGTGCCAGCAGTCCAGGGACAGGGGGCCACGAGCAGTACTTC
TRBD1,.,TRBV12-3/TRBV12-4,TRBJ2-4,CASSLRQGGGIQYF,TGTGCCAGCAGTTTGCGACAGGGGGGTGGCATTCAGTACTTC
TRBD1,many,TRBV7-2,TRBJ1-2,CASSVHRGGYTF,TGTGCCAGCAGCGTGCACAGGGGAGGCTACACCTTC
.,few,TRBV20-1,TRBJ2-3,CSAPTKYPLTDTQYF,TGCAGTGCTCCCACCAAATATCCCCTCACAGATACGCAGTATTTT
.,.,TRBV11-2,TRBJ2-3,CASSSGLTTDTQYF,TGTGCCAGCAGCTCGGGACTCACCACAGATACGCAGTATTTT
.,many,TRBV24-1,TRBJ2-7,CATRGFSDSGEQYF,TGTGCCACCAGGGGATTCAGCGATTCGGGCGAGCAGTACTTC
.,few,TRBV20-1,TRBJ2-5,CSASSWGRETQYF,TGCAGTGCTAGTTCGTGGGGAAGAGAGACCCAGTACTTC
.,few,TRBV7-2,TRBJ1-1,CASSFPTPGNTEAFF,TGTGCCAGCAGCTTCCCTACCCCAGGGAACACTGAAGCTTTCTTT
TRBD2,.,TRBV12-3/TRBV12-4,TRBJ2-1,CASNTPSGGKAEQFF,TGTGCCAGCAATACACCTAGCGGGGGGAAGGCTGAGCAGTTCTTC
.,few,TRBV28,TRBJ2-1,CASIEAGQGNEQFF,TGTGCCAGTATAGAGGCGGGACAAGGTAATGAGCAGTTCTTC
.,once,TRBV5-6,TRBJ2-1,CASSATRSGRQFF,TGTGCCAGCAGCGCGACCCGATCGGGACGCCAGTTCTTC
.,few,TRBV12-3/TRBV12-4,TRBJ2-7,CASSLLTGEETNF,TGTGCCAGCAGTTTACTGACAGGCGAAGAAACTAACTTC
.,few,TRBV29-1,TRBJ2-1,CSVAWAASSYNEQFF,TGCAGCGTGGCCTGGGCAGCGTCTTCCTACAATGAGCAGTTCTTC
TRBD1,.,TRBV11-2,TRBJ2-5,CASSFTGQTETQYF,TGTGCCAGCAGCTTCACGGGACAGACGGAGACCCAGTACTTC
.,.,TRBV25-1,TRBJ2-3,CASSERLQEPTDTQYF,TGTGCCAGCAGTGAACGACTACAGGAACCCACAGATACGCAGTATTTT
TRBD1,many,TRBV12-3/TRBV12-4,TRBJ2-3,CASRPDGTDTDTQYF,TGTGCCAGCAGACCAGACGGGACAGACACAGATACGCAGTATTTT
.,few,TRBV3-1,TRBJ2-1,CASSQALNYNEQFF,TGTGCCAGCAGCCAAGCCCTAAATTACAATGAGCAGTTCTTC
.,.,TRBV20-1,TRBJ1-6,CSARDGAGLASPLHF,TGCAGTGCTAGAGATGGGGCAGGGCTTGCTTCACCCCTCCACTTT
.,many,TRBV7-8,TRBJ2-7,CASSLTPQVYEQYF,TGTGCCAGCAGCTTGACCCCGCAAGTCTACGAGCAGTACTTC
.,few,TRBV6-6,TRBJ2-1,CASSYERRQEQFF,TGTGCCAGCAGTTACGAGCGGAGACAAGAGCAGTTCTTC
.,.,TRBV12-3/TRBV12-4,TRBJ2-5,CASSFWMGAQHQETQYF,TGTGCCAGCAGTTTCTGGATGGGGGCCCAACACCAAGAGACCCAGTACTTC
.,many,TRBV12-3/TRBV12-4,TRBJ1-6,CASSSSYSPLHF,TGTGCCAGCAGTTCCAGTTATTCACCCCTCCACTTT
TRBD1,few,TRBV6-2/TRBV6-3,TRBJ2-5,CASGESTGAQETQYF,TGTGCCAGCGGAGAATCGACAGGGGCGCAAGAGACCCAGTACTTC
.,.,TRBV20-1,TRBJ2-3,CSAGDNGDTQYF,TGCAGTGCGGGGGACAACGGGGATACGCAGTATTTT
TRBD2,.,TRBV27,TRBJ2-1,CASSLIGLAGGRGSYNEQFF,TGTGCCAGCAGTCTCATAGGACTAGCGGGGGGTCGGGGGTCCTACAATGAGCAGTTCTTC
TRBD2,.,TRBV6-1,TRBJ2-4,CASSEAWRAGGNIQYF,TGTGCCAGCAGTGAAGCGTGGAGAGCGGGGGGGAACATTCAGTACTTC
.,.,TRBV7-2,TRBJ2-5,CASSTEYRAQETQYF,TGTGCCAGCAGCACCGAGTACAGGGCGCAAGAGACCCAGTACTTC
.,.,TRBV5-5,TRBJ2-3,CASSQVAEGTQYF,TGTGCCAGCAGCCAGGTGGCAGAAGGTACGCAGTATTTT
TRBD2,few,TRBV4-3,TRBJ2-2,CASSQGTSNTGELFF,TGCGCCAGCAGCCAAGGGACTAGCAACACCGGGGAGCTGTTTTTT
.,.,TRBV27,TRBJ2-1,CASGYRNEQFF,TGTGCCAGCGGTTACAGGAATGAGCAGTTCTTC
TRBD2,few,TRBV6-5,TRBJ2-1,CASSYSRLAGNEQFF,TGTGCCAGCAGTTACTCGAGACTAGCGGGTAATGAGCAGTTCTTC
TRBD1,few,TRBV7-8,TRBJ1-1,CASSGRGSNTEAFF,TGTGCCAGCAGCGGCAGGGGGAGCAACACTGAAGCTTTCTTT